One sample yielded the 14 T cell receptor beta chains listed below, sequenced in a study of long-term antiretroviral therapy in people with HIV. They ran version v3.0 of the immunoSEQ assay at survey level. Repertoires were generated with immunoSEQ multiplex PCR, while TCRdb's copy carries only in-frame clones and drops some. The profile shows about 21,000 clones, 88% of them singletons. The source was unsorted PBMCs, collected 2.3 years after starting antiretroviral therapy. Receptors originate from a man aged 55 to 69 with HIV.

The chain is built from TRBV10-1 and TRBJ2-1; D possibly corresponds to TRBD2 (6 bases). Germline lookup yields CDR1 WNHNN and CDR2 SYGVQD (reference sequence). The CDR3 totals 15 residues. V was cut by 6 bases and J by 5 bases, with 17 bases left in between. CDR3 in amino acids: CASSHVGGFDNEQFF. The CDR3 DNA is TGCGCCAGCAGCCACGTCGGGGGTTTCGACAATGAGCAGTTCTTC.

J is TRBJ2-4 and V is TRBV27; possibly TRBD1 for D (5 bases). V was pared by 6 bases and J by 0 bases, with 12 bases between. There are 15 residues in the CDR3. Looked up from germline, CDR1 is MNHEY and CDR2 is SMNVEV (reference sequence). The CDR3 DNA reads as TGTGCCAGCAGAGAGACAGTTCTAGCCAAAAACATTCAGTACTTC. It is translated as CASRETVLAKNIQYF.

The chain carries TRBV30 and TRBJ2-5; the D gene is possibly TRBD2 (5 bases). Trimming left V 0 bases short and J 1 base short, with 9 bases between. CDR1 GTSNPN and CDR2 SVGIG come from the germline V gene (reference sequence). This CDR3 is 14 amino acids long. The CDR3 sequence is CAWSVWGAQETQYF. The CDR3 nucleotides are TGTGCCTGGAGTGTATGGGGAGCCCAAGAGACCCAGTACTTC.

V is TRBV18 and J is TRBJ1-4; no reliable D call. This CDR3 contains 16 residues. The germline V gene has CDR1 KGHSH and CDR2 LQKENI. V lost 0 bases and J 8 bases, leaving 16 bases between the germline ends. As DNA, the CDR3 is TGTGCCAGCTCACCACCAACACGTGAGGGCCGGGAAAAACTGTTTTTT. This gives the protein CASSPPTREGREKLFF. Using reference TRBV18 and TRBJ1-4 for the parts outside the CDR3, the full variable domain is NAGVMQNPRHLVRRRGQEARLRCSPMKGHSHVYWYRQLPEEGLKFMVYLQKENIIDESGMPKERFSAEFPKEGPSILRIQQVVRGDSAAYFCASSPPTREGREKLFFGSGTQLSVL.

The CDR3 is CASRTGTANTGELFF. CDR3 in DNA: TGTGCCAGCAGAACCGGGACAGCTAACACCGGGGAGCTGTTTTTT. The chain combines TRBV6-1 with TRBJ2-2; 7 bases are shared with TRBD1. Per the germline V gene, CDR1 is MNHNS and CDR2 is SASEGT. The CDR3 has 15 amino acids. V shed 6 bases and J 2 bases; nucleotides not matched to a gene: 6.

The CDR3 sequence is CASSFNSGREDGYTF. CDR3 sequence (DNA): TGCGCCAGCAGCTTTAATTCCGGCAGGGAGGATGGCTACACCTTC. The chain has TRBV5-1 and TRBJ1-2; D is possibly TRBD1 (5 bases). V lost 2 bases, J lost 6 bases, and 17 bases lay in between. CDR3 length: 15 residues. The germline CDR1 and CDR2 sequences are SGHRS and YFSETQ.

The chain joins TRBV10-3 to TRBJ2-1, with 8 bases lining up with TRBD1. V trimming: 7 bases; J trimming: 5 bases; junction bases outside the gene matches: 1. CDR1 ENHRY and CDR2 SYGVKD come from the germline V gene. CDR3 length: 12 residues. CDR3 sequence reads: CAIKDRDNEQFF. The CDR3 DNA reads TGTGCCATCAAGGACAGGGACAATGAGCAGTTCTTC.

This chain connects TRBV7-2 to TRBJ1-1; D remains ambiguous. This CDR3 has 14 amino acids. V shed 5 bases and J shed 1 base, with 11 bases lying between them. Per the germline V gene, CDR1 is SGHTA and CDR2 is FQGNSA. The CDR3 sequence: CASSQRYGNTEAFF. Here the CDR3 DNA reads TGTGCCAGCAGCCAACGTTATGGGAACACTGAAGCTTTCTTT. The full variable domain, rest sourced from reference TRBV7-2 and TRBJ1-1, is GAGVSQSPSNKVTEKGKDVELRCDPISGHTALYWYRQSLGQGLEFLIYFQGNSAPDKSGLPSDRFSAERTGGSVSTLTIQRTQQEDSAVYLCASSQRYGNTEAFFGQGTRLTVV.

The chain links TRBV21-1 to TRBJ2-5. TRBV21-1 is a recognized pseudogene. There are 11 residues in the CDR3. The CDR3 DNA sequence: TGTGCCAGCAGCAAGCTCGTTACCCAGTACTTC. Its translation: CASSKLVTQYF.

This sequence joins TRBV7-9 and TRBJ2-2, with 8 positions matching TRBD1. The CDR3 contains 16 residues. V lost 6 bases to trimming and J lost 6 bases; unmatched junction nucleotides: 12. Germline CDR1 reads SEHNR; CDR2 reads FQNEAQ (reference sequence). CDR3 in amino acids: CASRPPETGVAGELFF. The CDR3 DNA follows: TGTGCCAGCAGACCCCCCGAGACAGGGGTTGCCGGGGAGCTGTTTTTT. The complete variable domain, with remaining parts taken from reference TRBV7-9 and TRBJ2-2, reads DTGVSQNPRHKITKRGQNVTFRCDPISEHNRLYWYRQTLGQGPEFLTYFQNEAQLEKSRLLSDRFSAERPKGSFSTLEIQRTEQGDSAMYLCASRPPETGVAGELFFGEGSRLTVL.

V usage is TRBV5-4 and J usage is TRBJ2-1; 11 bases are a match to TRBD2. Germline-derived CDR1 and CDR2 are SGHNT and YYREEE (reference sequence). The trim removed 4 bases at V and 5 bases at J, leaving 8 bases unmatched. The CDR3 is 16 amino acids. The DNA for the CDR3 is TGTGCCAGCAGCCTAGCCGGGACTAGCGGAGACAATGAGCAGTTCTTC. It codes for CASSLAGTSGDNEQFF.

V gene TRBV2 combines with J gene TRBJ2-3, with TRBD2 identical over 7 bases. With 3 bases clipped from V and 1 base from J, the junction kept 7 bases outside the gene matches. There are 16 residues in the CDR3. The germline V gene encodes CDR1 SNHLY and CDR2 FYNNEI. The CDR3 nucleotides read TGTGCCAGCAGTGACGCTAGCGGCTCCGGCACAGATACGCAGTATTTT. Its translation: CASSDASGSGTDTQYF.

V is TRBV9 and J is TRBJ1-2; no firm D call. Germline V CDR1 and CDR2: SGDLS, YYNGEE. The CDR3 length is 14 residues. V dropped 3 bases and J dropped 8 bases, with 17 bases sitting between them. The CDR3 DNA is TGTGCCAGCAGCGATGCCCGGACGGCCTTGGGCTACACCTTC. Translating gives CASSDARTALGYTF.

This clone was counted only a few times. The chain uses TRBV5-1 and TRBJ2-3, with TRBD2 matching over 9 bases. This CDR3 comprises 16 residues. Per germline, CDR1 SGHRS and CDR2 YFSETQ. Unmatched junction bases numbered 4, after V lost 0 bases and J lost 2 bases. The CDR3 DNA sequence: TGCGCCAGCAGCTTGGAGCCTAGCGGGACCACAGATACGCAGTATTTT. As protein: CASSLEPSGTTDTQYF. Full variable domain (outside the CDR3, taken from reference TRBV5-1 and TRBJ2-3): KAGVTQTPRYLIKTRGQQVTLSCSPISGHRSVSWYQQTPGQGLQFLFEYFSETQRNKGNFPGRFSGRQFSNSRSEMNVSTLELGDSALYLCASSLEPSGTTDTQYFGPGTRLTVL.